This TCR beta chain is from a study of graft-versus-host responses after intestinal transplantation. With respect to this clone: Its antigen is unknown.

V lost 2 bases and J lost 2, with 10 bases in between. The CDR3 has 14 residues. CDR1 is SGHTS and CDR2 is YDEGEE in the germline V gene. Measured with immunoSEQ multiplex PCR; TCRdb has only the in-frame clones, and not every one. This sample has around 23,000 clones, with more than 90% found just once. Study-level points and caveats: Early HvG declines after transplant were associated with peak circulating GvH clone levels.

The clonotype was recovered from a human patient who received an intestinal transplant, so some T cells may come from the graft donor. J is TRBJ2-5 and V is TRBV5-8, with unresolved D. This sample comprised PBMCs, obtained roughly 32 days after intestinal transplant. The CDR3: CASSFLTSQETQYF. The CDR3 DNA reads as TGTGCCAGCAGCTTTCTGACATCACAAGAGACCCAGTACTTC.